These 21 T cell receptor beta chains came from one sample sequenced in a study of blood T cells in healthy people across ages. Through a sample-barcoded 5' primer and a J-beta primer mix, a second PCR was run for roughly 7 to 11 cycles. TCRdb redid the calling of the 5' RACE reads with MiXCR, one entry per CDR3 protein. The repertoire consists of hundreds of thousands of distinct CDR3 sequences, with roughly 60% occurring once and the leading ten covering roughly 20%. Sequencing input: blood. These receptors originate from a man under 40 in good health.

The genes are TRBV6-2 or TRBV6-3 and TRBJ2-7; D remains unclear. V was cut by 5 bases and J by 6 bases, with 17 bases left in between. The CDR3 covers 14 residues. CDR1 is MNHEY, CDR2 SVGEGT, per germline. The CDR3 loop reads CASSKGQQSVEQYF. CDR3 coding DNA: TGTGCCAGCAGTAAAGGCCAACAGTCGGTCGAGCAGTACTTC.

V and J are TRBV27 and TRBJ2-7; D possibly matches TRBD1 or TRBD2 (5 bases each). The germline gives CDR1 MNHEY, CDR2 SMNVEV (reference sequence). The CDR3 length is 13 residues. In DNA form, the CDR3 reads TGTGCAGTGGTGGGGCGGGCTGCCTACGAGCAGTACTTC. This gives the protein CAVVGRAAYEQYF.

V and J are TRBV30 and TRBJ2-7; no clear D gene. V was pared by 0 bases and J by 5 bases, with 8 bases between. Germline V gives CDR1 GTSNPN, CDR2 SVGIG (reference sequence). CDR3 length: 12 amino acids. As DNA, the CDR3 is TGTGCCTGGAGTGTAGGGTCGGACGAGCAGTACTTC. Residues: CAWSVGSDEQYF. Full variable domain (rest looked up from reference TRBV30 and TRBJ2-7): SQTIHQWPATLVQPVGSPLSLECTVEGTSNPNLYWYRQAAGRGLQLLFYSVGIGQISSEVPQNLSASRPQDRQFILSSKKLLLSDSGFYLCAWSVGSDEQYFGPGTRLTVT.

The chain uses TRBV2 and TRBJ2-5; possibly TRBD2 for D (6 bases). Germline V gene sequence: CDR1 SNHLY, CDR2 FYNNEI. V shed 2 bases and J shed 5 bases, with 9 bases lying between them. The CDR3 is 13 residues long. CDR3 nucleotide sequence: TGTGCCAGCAGTGAAATAAGCGGGGAGACCCAGTACTTC. Translation gives CASSEISGETQYF.

The chain combines TRBV7-2 with TRBJ1-2, with D uncertain. In germline, CDR1 is SGHTA, CDR2 FQGNSA. The V end lost 6 bases, the J end lost 8 bases, and 16 bases lay between the germline ends. This CDR3 comprises 13 residues. The CDR3 DNA reads as TGTGCCAGCAGGTTAAAGACCGGTTTAGGCTACACCTTC. It specifies CASRLKTGLGYTF.

The chain links TRBV14 to TRBJ2-7; no clear D. The CDR3 runs 14 residues. The germline V gene has CDR1 SGHDN and CDR2 FVKESK. Trimming shortened V by 5 bases and J by 4 bases, and 15 bases separated the two germline ends. The CDR3 DNA follows: TGTGCCAGCAGCTCCCTCAGGACGGATTACGAGCAGTACTTC. This translates into CASSSLRTDYEQYF.

This clonotype was counted only a few times. DNA of the CDR3: TGTGCCAGCGCCGGAGGGGGTTCCACGAGGTTGGGTCAGCCCCAGCATTTT. Protein product: CASAGGGSTRLGQPQHF. V and J are TRBV6-2 or TRBV6-3 and TRBJ1-5, with D possibly TRBD1 on 6 matching bases. V was cut by 8 bases and J by 6 bases, with 26 bases left in between. The CDR3 sequence is 17 residues long. CDR1 and CDR2 (germline): MNHEY, SVGEGT.

This chain connects TRBV10-1 to TRBJ1-1; D is uncertain. Germline V lookup: CDR1 WNHNN, CDR2 SYGVQD (reference sequence). Trimming stripped 2 bases from V and 1 base from J, with 5 bases between. This CDR3 region has 13 residues. This CDR3 is CASSETQNTEAFF. DNA for the CDR3: TGCGCCAGCAGTGAGACCCAGAACACTGAAGCTTTCTTT.

The chain links TRBV5-6 to TRBJ1-2; possible D gene TRBD1, 5 bases. The CDR3 is made up of 13 amino acids. Germline V gene data show CDR1 as SGHDT and CDR2 as YYEEEE. Trimming pared 1 base from V and 5 bases from J, leaving 9 bases between. CDR3 loop: CASSLQGKYGYTF. In DNA form, the CDR3 reads TGTGCCAGCAGCTTGCAGGGCAAATATGGCTACACCTTC.

This clonotype showed up just a few times. The gene calls are TRBV20-1 and TRBJ2-1; 9 nucleotides agree with TRBD2. The J segment lost 0 bases and the V segment lost 2 bases, leaving 2 bases of the junction unmatched. Germline-derived CDR1 and CDR2 are DFQATT and SNEGSKA (reference sequence). This CDR3 is built from 15 residues. The CDR3 is CSARYSGGSYNEQFF. CDR3 bases: TGCAGTGCTAGATATAGCGGGGGCTCCTACAATGAGCAGTTCTTC.

This clonotype was seen only a few times. J is TRBJ2-7 and V is TRBV7-2, with D perhaps TRBD1 or TRBD2 (5 bases each). Between the trimmed V and J ends, which lost 1 base and 3 bases, there was a span of 10 bases. The CDR3 runs 14 residues. Germline CDR1 SGHTA, CDR2 FQGNSA. The CDR3 nucleotides are TGTGCCAGCAGCTTAGGGGGGAGTGTCTACGAGCAGTACTTC. Translation gives CASSLGGSVYEQYF.

V is TRBV24-1 and J is TRBJ1-2; TRBD1 agrees at 10 bases. The V gene's germline CDR1 is KGHDR and CDR2 SFDVKD. Trimming cost V 12 bases and J 2 bases; bases outside gene matches: 5. The CDR3 runs 13 residues. The CDR3 bases are TGTGCCGCTGCGGGACAGGGGAACTATGGCTACACCTTC. Amino acids: CAAAGQGNYGYTF.

This clonotype was recorded a few times. DNA for the CDR3: TGCGCCAGCCTAGGGACAGACCAAGAGACCCAGTACTTC. Encoded protein: CASLGTDQETQYF. The rearrangement uses TRBV5-1 and TRBJ2-5; 7 positions match TRBD1. V shed 7 bases and J 0 bases; nucleotides not matched to a gene: 3. CDR1 and CDR2 (germline): SGHRS, YFSETQ. CDR3 length: 13 residues.

In its sample, this clonotype was seen once. The CDR3 nucleotides read TGTGCCAGCAGTCCAATTGACACGTCGTCAGCTTTCTTT. Translation: CASSPIDTSSAFF. The chain combines TRBV25-1 with TRBJ1-1, with D unclear. Trimming left V 5 bases short and J 10 bases short, with 17 bases between. Per germline, CDR1 MGHDK and CDR2 SYGVNS. This CDR3 comprises 13 residues.

CDR3 in amino acids: CATSREEDWKDEQYF. CDR3 nucleotides: TGTGCCACCAGCCGCGAGGAGGACTGGAAGGACGAGCAGTACTTC. This chain links TRBV15 with TRBJ2-4; possibly TRBD2 for D (5 bases). The DNA end lines up better with TRBJ2-7; the J call may be wrong. Germline V lookup: CDR1 LNHNV, CDR2 YYDKDF (reference sequence). The CDR3 totals 15 residues.

This clonotype appeared a few times. V is TRBV29-1 and J is TRBJ1-2; D remains unclear. V gave up 1 base and J gave up 4 bases, with 4 bases separating them. The CDR3 extends over 11 amino acids. CDR1 and CDR2 from the germline V gene are SQVTM and ANQGSEA. The CDR3 nucleotides are TGCAGCGTTGAAGGGGCCTATGGCTACACCTTC. Translated, it gives CSVEGAYGYTF.

The chain joins TRBV20-1 to TRBJ1-5; 9 bases are a match to TRBD1. The CDR3 consists of 14 residues. Trimming removed 4 bases from V and 6 bases from J; junction bases left unmatched: 7. CDR1 is DFQATT, CDR2 SNEGSKA, per germline (reference sequence). CDR3 protein: CSATGTGMSQPQHF. The CDR3 DNA reads TGCAGTGCTACTGGGACAGGGATGAGTCAGCCCCAGCATTTT.

This clonotype was recorded at least ten times. The chain is built from TRBV11-2 and TRBJ2-1, with D perhaps TRBD1 or TRBD2 (5 bases each). With 5 bases removed from V and 10 bases from J, the gap between germline ends came to 18 bases. Germline values: CDR1 SGHAT, CDR2 FQNNGV. The CDR3 is made up of 14 amino acids. As DNA, the CDR3 is TGTGCCAGCAGCCCCCTAGCACCCTCAGGGGAGCAGTTCTTC. Amino acid sequence: CASSPLAPSGEQFF.

There are a few counts of this clonotype. The DNA for the CDR3 is TGTGCCATCAGATTCCACACGGACAGCACAGATACGCAGTATTTT. Its protein product is CAIRFHTDSTDTQYF. The J gene is TRBJ2-3, the V gene TRBV10-3; D not resolved. This CDR3 contains 15 residues. The germline gives CDR1 ENHRY, CDR2 SYGVKD. Trimming took 6 bases from V and 0 from J, leaving 13 bases between them.

This chain joins TRBV7-9 and TRBJ2-7, with D possibly matching TRBD2 (5 bases). The CDR3 length is 13 residues. Germline CDR1 reads SEHNR; CDR2 reads FQNEAQ (reference sequence). Trimming stripped 5 bases from V and 4 bases from J, with 12 bases between. The DNA of the CDR3 is TGTGCCAGCAGCCGGGATTCACAGTACGAGCAGTACTTC. This encodes CASSRDSQYEQYF.

The V gene is TRBV6-5, the J gene TRBJ2-4; 7 positions agree with TRBD2. V dropped 2 bases and J dropped 2; count of bases not matched to a gene: 6. CDR1 and CDR2 (germline): MNHEY, SVGAGI. The CDR3 extends over 16 amino acids. CDR3: CASSYGLGGSKNIQYF. The CDR3 DNA is TGTGCCAGCAGTTACGGTTTGGGAGGGTCCAAAAACATTCAGTACTTC.